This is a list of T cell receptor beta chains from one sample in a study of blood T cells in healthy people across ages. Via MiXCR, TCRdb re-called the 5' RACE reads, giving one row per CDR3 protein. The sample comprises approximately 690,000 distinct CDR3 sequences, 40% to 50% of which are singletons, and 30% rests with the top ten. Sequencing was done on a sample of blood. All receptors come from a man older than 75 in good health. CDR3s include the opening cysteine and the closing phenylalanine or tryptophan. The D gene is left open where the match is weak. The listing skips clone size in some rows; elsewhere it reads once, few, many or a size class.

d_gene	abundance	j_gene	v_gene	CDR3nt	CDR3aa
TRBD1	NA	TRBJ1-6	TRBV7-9	TGTGCCAGCAGCTTAGGACAGGGGATGTCACCCCTCCACTTT	CASSLGQGMSPLHF
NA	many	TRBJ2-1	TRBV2	TGTGCCAGCGTCGGGGCCTACAATGAGCAGTTCTTC	CASVGAYNEQFF
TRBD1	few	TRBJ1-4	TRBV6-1	TGTGCCGTAAGGGACAGGGGGCAATCAACTAATGAAAAACTGTTTTTT	CAVRDRGQSTNEKLFF
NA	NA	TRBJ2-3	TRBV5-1	TGCGCCAGCGGCCCTGGGCGAGATACGCAGTATTTT	CASGPGRDTQYF
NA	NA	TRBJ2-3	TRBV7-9	TGTGCCAGCAGCGCCGGGGGACAGCGGACAGATACGCAGTATTTT	CASSAGGQRTDTQYF
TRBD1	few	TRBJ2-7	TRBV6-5	TGTGCCAGCAGTGCCCGACAGGGTCCCGGTGGCGAGCAGTACTTC	CASSARQGPGGEQYF
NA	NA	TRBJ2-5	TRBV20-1	TGCAGTGCTAGCAGCGGGACAAATCAAGAGACCCAGTACTTC	CSASSGTNQETQYF
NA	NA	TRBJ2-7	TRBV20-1	TGCAGTGCCCTAGGGACAAATCAGGACGAGCAGTACTTC	CSALGTNQDEQYF
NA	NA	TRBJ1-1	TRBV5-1	TGCGCCAGCAGCTTCTTGCACACTGAAGCTTTCTTT	CASSFLHTEAFF
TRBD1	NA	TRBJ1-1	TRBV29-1	TGCAGCGCCTACCTTAAGGGGGGGACAGGACGACTATATGGGGCTTTCTTT	CSAYLKGGTGRLYGAFF
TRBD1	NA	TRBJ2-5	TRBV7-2	TGTGCCAGCAACTTATGGGGAGGACAGGGGGAGACCCAGTACTTC	CASNLWGGQGETQYF
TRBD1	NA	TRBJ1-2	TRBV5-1	TGCGCCAGCAGCCCCTCGCCGACAGGGGGGTATGGCTACACCTTC	CASSPSPTGGYGYTF
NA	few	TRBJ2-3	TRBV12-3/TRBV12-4	TGTGCCAGCAGTCCGCAACTTGGACAGACACCAACCACAGATACGCAGTATTTT	CASSPQLGQTPTTDTQYF
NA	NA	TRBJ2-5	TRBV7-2	TGTGCCAGCAGCTTCCGCGGACAAGAGACCCGGTACTTC	CASSFRGQETRYF